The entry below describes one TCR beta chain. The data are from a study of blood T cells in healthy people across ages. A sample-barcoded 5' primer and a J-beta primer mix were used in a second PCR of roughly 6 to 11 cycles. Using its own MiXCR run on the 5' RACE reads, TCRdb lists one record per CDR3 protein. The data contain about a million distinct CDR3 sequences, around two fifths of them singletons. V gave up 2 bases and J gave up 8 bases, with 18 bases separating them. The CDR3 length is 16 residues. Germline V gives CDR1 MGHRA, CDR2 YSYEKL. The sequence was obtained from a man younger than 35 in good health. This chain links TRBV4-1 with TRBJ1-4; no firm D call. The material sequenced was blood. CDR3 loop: CASSQLGFHKVEKLFF. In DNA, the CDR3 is TGCGCCAGCAGCCAACTGGGTTTTCATAAGGTGGAAAAACTGTTTTTT.